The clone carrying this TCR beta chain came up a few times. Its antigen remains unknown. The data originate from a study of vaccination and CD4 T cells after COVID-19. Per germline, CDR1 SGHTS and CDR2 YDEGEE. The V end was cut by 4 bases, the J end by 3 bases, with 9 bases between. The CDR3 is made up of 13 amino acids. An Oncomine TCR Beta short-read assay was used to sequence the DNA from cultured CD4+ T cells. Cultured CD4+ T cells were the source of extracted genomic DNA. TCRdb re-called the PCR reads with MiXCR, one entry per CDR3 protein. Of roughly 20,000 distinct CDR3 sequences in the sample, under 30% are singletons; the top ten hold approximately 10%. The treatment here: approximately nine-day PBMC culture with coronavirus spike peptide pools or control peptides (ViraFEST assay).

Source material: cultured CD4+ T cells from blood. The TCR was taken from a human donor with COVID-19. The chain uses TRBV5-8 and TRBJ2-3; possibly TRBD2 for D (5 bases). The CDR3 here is CASSLRGTDTQYF. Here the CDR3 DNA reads TGTGCCAGCAGCCTACGGGGTACAGATACGCAGTATTTT.